The 11 T cell receptor beta chains presented below share a single source sample, sequenced in a study of blood T cells in healthy people across ages. Alongside a J-beta primer mix, a sample-barcoded 5' primer served in a second PCR lasting about 6 to 12 cycles. TCRdb re-called the 5' RACE reads with MiXCR, one entry per CDR3 protein. The repertoire holds hundreds of thousands of distinct CDR3 sequences, with 40% to 50% as singletons. The sequenced sample consisted of blood. All receptors derive from a man older than 75 in good health.

This clonotype was observed a handful of times. The V gene is TRBV6-6, the J gene TRBJ2-6; D is undetermined. The CDR3 is 15 amino acids. Deletions cut 2 bases from V and 0 bases from J, with 5 bases between. Looked up from germline, CDR1 is MNHNY and CDR2 is SVGAGI (reference sequence). CDR3 nucleotide sequence: TGTGCCAGCAGTTACCTAAACTCTGGGGCCAACGTCCTGACTTTC. Protein product: CASSYLNSGANVLTF.

This clonotype has only a few counts. The junction departs from the called germline gene at one end, perhaps through a read error. The chain recombines TRBV7-2 with TRBJ2-3, with TRBD2 as a possible D gene (6 bases). Germline lookup yields CDR1 SGHTA and CDR2 FQGNSA. This CDR3 has 13 residues. For the CDR3, the DNA is TGTGCCAGCAACTTAGCGGAGGCAGATACGCAGTATTTT. It is translated as CASNLAEADTQYF.

The sample holds a few counts of this clonotype. The gene calls are TRBV20-1 and TRBJ2-1, with 10 nucleotides matching TRBD2. The V gene's germline CDR1 is DFQATT and CDR2 SNEGSKA (reference sequence). The CDR3 runs 13 residues. The trim removed 3 bases at V and 7 bases at J, leaving 3 bases unmatched. CDR3 in DNA: TGCAGTGCTAGGGTACTAGCGGGAAATGAGCAGTTCTTC. Its protein product is CSARVLAGNEQFF.

This clonotype was picked up one time. The genes are TRBV28 and TRBJ2-7, with a tentative D call TRBD1 (5 bases). Germline V CDR1 and CDR2: MDHEN, SYDVKM. Between the trimmed V and J ends, which lost 5 bases and 2 bases, there was a span of 10 bases. The CDR3 length is 13 residues. The CDR3 DNA sequence: TGTGCCAGCAGTATGACAGTGCCCTACGAGCAGTACTTC. Translation gives CASSMTVPYEQYF.

This clonotype has more than one count but fewer than ten. The rearrangement uses TRBV20-1 and TRBJ2-7; D may be TRBD1 (6 bases). The CDR3 totals 16 residues. Trimming pared 5 bases from V and 4 bases from J, leaving 24 bases between. The germline gives CDR1 DFQATT, CDR2 SNEGSKA (reference sequence). This CDR3 reads CSAPPGDKGIGYEQYF. The CDR3 nucleotides are TGCAGTGCTCCGCCCGGGGACAAAGGTATCGGATACGAGCAGTACTTC.

The chain joins TRBV4-1 to TRBJ2-6, with TRBD1 matching 9 bases. Germline lookup yields CDR1 MGHRA and CDR2 YSYEKL. After removal of 5 bases from V and 0 bases from J, the junction contained 5 bases not matched to a gene. This CDR3 region has 17 residues. Here the CDR3 reads CASSRTGVTSGANVLTF. DNA for the CDR3: TGCGCCAGCAGCAGGACAGGGGTTACCTCTGGGGCCAACGTCCTGACTTTC.

The chain recombines TRBV7-8 with TRBJ2-7, with 12 nucleotides matching TRBD2. The CDR3 is made up of 12 amino acids. J lost 12 bases, V lost 1 base, and 1 base had no gene match. Germline CDR1 reads SGHVS; CDR2 reads FQNEAQ. CDR3 nucleotides: TGTGCCAGCAGCTTAGGACTAGCGGGAGTGTACTTC. Translation gives CASSLGLAGVYF. The entire variable domain, with the rest obtained from reference TRBV7-8 and TRBJ2-7, is as follows: GAGVSQSPRYKVAKRGQDVALRCDPISGHVSLFWYQQALGQGPEFLTYFQNEAQLDKSGLPSDRFFAERPEGSVSTLKIQRTQQEDSAVYLCASSLGLAGVYFGPGTRLTVT.

This clonotype was found a few times. The CDR3 nucleotides read TGCGCCAGCAGCTTCCAGGTGGGGCCGGAGACCCAGTACTTC. Translating gives CASSFQVGPETQYF. The chain joins TRBV5-1 to TRBJ2-5, with a tentative D call TRBD1 (5 bases). CDR3 length: 14 amino acids. V lost 2 bases and J lost 5, with 13 bases in between. The germline CDR1 and CDR2 sequences are SGHRS and YFSETQ.

The rearrangement joins TRBV29-1 to TRBJ1-2, with a weak D call TRBD1 (5 bases). The CDR3 contains 12 residues. V lost 2 bases and J lost 5, with 9 bases in between. Germline V lookup: CDR1 SQVTM, CDR2 ANQGSEA. The CDR3 sequence: CSVEFGGYGYTF. For the CDR3, the DNA is TGCAGCGTTGAATTTGGGGGGTATGGCTACACCTTC. The full variable domain, rest sourced from reference TRBV29-1 and TRBJ1-2, is SAVISQKPSRDICQRGTSLTIQCQVDSQVTMMFWYRQQPGQSLTLIATANQGSEATYESGFVIDKFPISRPNLTFSTLTVSNMSPEDSSIYLCSVEFGGYGYTFGSGTRLTVV.

This chain links TRBV28 with TRBJ1-6; D is perhaps TRBD1 (6 bases). The CDR3 runs to 14 residues. Germline CDR1 reads MDHEN; CDR2 reads SYDVKM. Trimming shortened V by 6 bases and J by 4 bases, and 10 bases separated the two germline ends. Here the CDR3 reads CASRGGAYNSPLHF. The CDR3 coding sequence is TGTGCCAGCAGAGGGGGGGCATATAATTCACCCCTCCACTTT.

This rearrangement joins TRBV6-1 to TRBJ1-5; 8 bases are a match to TRBD1. This CDR3 is built from 16 residues. Trimming removed 6 bases from V and 3 bases from J; junction bases left unmatched: 10. The germline V gene has CDR1 MNHNS and CDR2 SASEGT. CDR3 protein: CASRDDGQGVNQPQHF. The CDR3 DNA reads as TGTGCCAGCAGAGACGACGGACAGGGCGTCAATCAGCCCCAGCATTTT.